The 10 T cell receptor beta chains listed next were all sequenced from one sample in a study of T-cell reconstitution after alpha-beta-depleted transplantation in children. Library preparation (for TCRbeta) was performed with unique molecular identifiers. TCRdb itself ran the PCR reads through MiXCR, one entry per CDR3 protein. The sample lists hundreds of thousands of distinct CDR3 sequences, 16% occurring once. The starting material was PBMCs, mostly from graft donor cells, obtained 360 days after TCRalphabeta/CD19-depleted stem cell transplant. The origin of the receptors is a boy less than two years old who had a stem cell transplant for Wiskott-Aldrich syndrome, so the T cells may come from the graft donor.

CDR3 in DNA: TGTGCCAGCTCACCAACGGCAGAGAGCTCCTACGAGCAGTACTTC. Protein product: CASSPTAESSYEQYF. The V and J genes are TRBV18 and TRBJ2-7; no firm D call. There are 15 residues in the CDR3. V lost 2 bases and J 0 bases, leaving 11 bases between the germline ends. Germline V gene sequence: CDR1 KGHSH, CDR2 LQKENI.

Only a few counts were recorded for this clonotype. The rearrangement joins TRBV9 to TRBJ2-6; D remains ambiguous. The CDR3 sequence is 17 residues long. Germline-derived CDR1 and CDR2 are SGDLS and YYNGEE. With 2 bases removed from V and 0 bases from J, the gap between germline ends came to 12 bases. The CDR3 protein is CASSVSALSSGANVLTF. In DNA, the CDR3 is TGTGCCAGCAGCGTGAGTGCGCTGAGCTCTGGGGCCAACGTCCTGACTTTC.

The chain joins TRBV7-6 to TRBJ2-7; 12 nucleotides line up with TRBD2. V gave up 2 bases and J gave up 2 bases; unmatched junction bases: 16. This CDR3 is built from 20 residues. Germline V gene sequence: CDR1 SGHVS, CDR2 FNYEAQ. CDR3 DNA sequence: TGTGCCAGCAGCTTAACACCCCGGCGGCTAGCGGGAGGGCCTCCCTACGAGCAGTACTTC. It yields the protein CASSLTPRRLAGGPPYEQYF.

V gene TRBV4-1 combines with J gene TRBJ2-1; the D is unclear. CDR3 length equals 15 residues. Germline V CDR1 and CDR2: MGHRA, YSYEKL. Between the trimmed V and J ends, which lost 1 base and 0 bases, there was a span of 7 bases. The CDR3 region is CASSQGQSSYNEQFF. DNA for the CDR3: TGCGCCAGCAGCCAAGGGCAGAGCTCCTACAATGAGCAGTTCTTC.

This clonotype was detected a few times. The chain is built from TRBV5-1 and TRBJ2-2; 11 nucleotides align to TRBD1. The CDR3 runs to 17 residues. The germline V gene encodes CDR1 SGHRS and CDR2 YFSETQ. The ends lost 4 bases at V and 5 bases at J; junction bases unmatched: 10. This chain's CDR3 is CASSRTLGQGETGELFF. The CDR3 coding sequence is TGCGCCAGCAGCCGCACCCTGGGACAGGGGGAAACCGGGGAGCTGTTTTTT.

This clonotype has a handful of counts. This chain joins TRBV6-2 or TRBV6-3 and TRBJ2-1; TRBD2 agrees at 16 bases. This CDR3 contains 19 residues. Per germline, CDR1 MNHEY and CDR2 SVGEGT. The V segment lost 5 bases and the J segment 3 bases; nucleotides outside the gene matches: 10. The CDR3 region is CASSPPGLAGGPDYNEQFF. The CDR3 nucleotides read TGTGCCAGCAGTCCCCCGGGACTAGCGGGGGGGCCCGACTACAATGAGCAGTTCTTC.

This clonotype was observed a handful of times. The chain links TRBV24-1 to TRBJ2-3; 8 nucleotides align to TRBD1. V was clipped by 0 bases and J by 4 bases; unmatched bases: 2. The germline CDR1 and CDR2 sequences are KGHDR and SFDVKD. The CDR3 runs 15 residues. The CDR3 nucleotides are TGTGCCACCAGTGATTTGGGACAGGGCGCAGATACGCAGTATTTT. This gives the protein CATSDLGQGADTQYF.

This clonotype was picked up a small number of times. This chain joins TRBV15 and TRBJ2-2, with 8 positions matching TRBD1. Germline trimming cut 0 bases from V and 2 bases from J; bases unmatched to any gene: 2. The CDR3 is made up of 16 amino acids. Germline V lookup: CDR1 LNHNV, CDR2 YYDKDF (reference sequence). In DNA, the CDR3 is TGTGCCACCAGCAGAGAACCAGGGGGCAACACCGGGGAGCTGTTTTTT. Translated: CATSREPGGNTGELFF.

This clonotype was recorded a few times. This chain links TRBV4-3 with TRBJ2-1, with D perhaps TRBD2 (6 bases). Looked up from germline, CDR1 is LGHNA and CDR2 is YSLEER. V shed 0 bases and J shed 2 bases, with 11 bases lying between them. CDR3 length: 16 residues. The CDR3 coding sequence is TGCGCCAGCAGCCAAGAGCGTCTAGCGCCCTACAATGAGCAGTTCTTC. It translates to CASSQERLAPYNEQFF.

The chain recombines TRBV7-2 with TRBJ2-3; TRBD2 matches at 10 bases. The CDR3 covers 15 residues. Unmatched junction bases numbered 4, after V lost 5 bases and J lost 2 bases. Germline V gene sequence: CDR1 SGHTA, CDR2 FQGNSA. The CDR3 reads CASSKGLANTDTQYF. Written as DNA, the CDR3 is TGTGCCAGCAGCAAGGGACTAGCGAACACAGATACGCAGTATTTT.